What follows are 16 T cell receptor beta chains derived from one specimen sequenced in a study of T cell responses to AZD1222 COVID-19 vaccine (dated by TCRdb to about 2021). Explained via the paper, the time point label denotes: baseline before first vaccination. The protocol used for the library was the immunoSEQ multiplex PCR assay. TCRdb took this table from immuneACCESS and kept in-frame rearrangements with V and J called. Such tables lack part of the clones; where checked against another copy, unresolved V genes explain under half of the gap, and the rest is unexplained. The table for this sample lists about 150,000 clones; approximately 90% of them were counted only once. Clones ranked in the top ten supply 1.5% to 2% of the sample. This specimen was peripheral blood, taken on day 0 of AZD1222 vaccination. These receptors all come from an adult in good health.

A single count supports this clone. V is TRBV5-1 and J is TRBJ1-3, with D maybe TRBD1 (5 bases). The CDR3 totals 16 residues. The ends were cut back, 4 bases at V and 2 bases at J, with 16 bases in the middle. Germline V lookup: CDR1 SGHRS, CDR2 YFSETQ. CDR3 DNA sequence: TGCGCCAGCAGCCTCACAACGGGGGACGCTGGAAACACCATATATTTT. As protein: CASSLTTGDAGNTIYF.

There are a few counts of this clone. The V call is TRBV4-1, the J call TRBJ2-3, with TRBD2 matching over 14 bases. This CDR3 region has 14 residues. Germline V gene lookup returns CDR1 MGHRA and CDR2 YSYEKL. With 8 bases clipped from V and 5 bases from J, the junction kept 3 bases outside the gene matches. The CDR3 is CASGLAGGQDTQYF. Written as DNA, the CDR3 is TGCGCCAGCGGACTAGCGGGAGGACAAGATACGCAGTATTTT.

Notes on this clone: This specimen includes other DNA sequences encoding the same CDR3. This chain uses TRBV19 with TRBJ1-5; D gene uncertain. The length of the CDR3 is 14 residues. CDR1 and CDR2 (germline): LNHDA, SQIVND (reference sequence). V was trimmed by 3 bases and J by 7 bases, leaving 13 bases between them. The CDR3, as DNA: TGTGCCAGTAGTATCGGGGAGGGAGGGCAGCCCCAGCATTTT. Protein product: CASSIGEGGQPQHF.

The chain joins TRBV5-6 to TRBJ1-1; the D gene is possibly TRBD1 (5 bases). Germline V gene sequence: CDR1 SGHDT, CDR2 YYEEEE. This CDR3 is built from 14 residues. Trimming left V 2 bases short and J 4 bases short, with 12 bases between. DNA for the CDR3: TGTGCCAGCAGCTTTGCTTGGGGGAGCACTGAAGCTTTCTTT. Protein: CASSFAWGSTEAFF.

The rearrangement links TRBV19 to TRBJ1-1, with D perhaps matching TRBD1 (5 bases). Trimming removed 3 bases at V and 4 bases at J, with 12 bases between. The CDR3 has 14 residues. The germline V gene encodes CDR1 LNHDA and CDR2 SQIVND (reference sequence). CDR3 in amino acids: CASSIRAAGTEAFF. The CDR3 DNA reads as TGTGCCAGTAGTATCAGGGCCGCTGGCACTGAAGCTTTCTTT.

This clone was seen once. V gene TRBV2 combines with J gene TRBJ1-2; weak D call: TRBD1 (6 bases). The germline V gene has CDR1 SNHLY and CDR2 FYNNEI. This CDR3 has 15 amino acids. V shed 0 bases and J shed 4 bases, with 12 bases lying between them. Written as DNA, the CDR3 is TGTGCCAGCAGTGAAGCCCCGGACAGTTTCTATGGCTACACCTTC. This translates into CASSEAPDSFYGYTF.

This clone appeared a single time. The V gene is TRBV28, the J gene TRBJ2-7; D is unclear. The CDR3 is 12 amino acids. From germline, CDR1 is MDHEN and CDR2 SYDVKM. V lost 5 bases and J lost 7, with 12 bases in between. CDR3 in DNA: TGTGCCAGCAGTCAAATACCCAAAGAGCAGTACTTC. Protein sequence: CASSQIPKEQYF. Full variable domain (missing parts from reference TRBV28 and TRBJ2-7): DVKVTQSSRYLVKRTGEKVFLECVQDMDHENMFWYRQDPGLGLRLIYFSYDVKMKEKGDIPEGYSVSREKKERFSLILESASTNQTSMYLCASSQIPKEQYFGPGTRLTVT.

The chain has TRBV7-9 and TRBJ1-3; D unclear. Germline V gives CDR1 SEHNR, CDR2 FQNEAQ (reference sequence). This CDR3 is built from 16 residues. Trimming shortened V by 4 bases and J by 0 bases, and 13 bases separated the two germline ends. The CDR3 is CASSWRGTDSGNTIYF. Written as DNA, the CDR3 is TGTGCCAGCAGCTGGAGAGGAACCGACTCTGGAAACACCATATATTTT.

The genes are TRBV2 and TRBJ1-2; 10 bases align to TRBD1. The CDR3 has 14 residues. CDR1 and CDR2 (germline): SNHLY, FYNNEI. Trimming took 3 bases from V and 6 from J; bases not matched to a gene: 4. In DNA form, the CDR3 reads TGTGCCAGCAGTGAGGAGGGACAGGGGAATGGCTACACCTTC. Translating gives CASSEEGQGNGYTF.

J is TRBJ2-1 and V is TRBV11-3; 11 nucleotides match TRBD2. Trimming cost V 0 bases and J 9 bases; bases outside gene matches: 1. This CDR3 is 14 amino acids long. Germline V gene lookup returns CDR1 SGHNT and CDR2 YENEEA. As DNA, the CDR3 is TGTGCCAGCAGCTTAGATGGACTAGCGGGTGAGCAGTTCTTC. Its protein is CASSLDGLAGEQFF.

This chain uses TRBV7-8 with TRBJ1-5; 9 bases are a match to TRBD1. J lost 4 bases, V lost 7 bases, and 5 bases had no gene match. There are 14 residues in the CDR3. Germline-derived CDR1 and CDR2 are SGHVS and FQNEAQ. The CDR3 protein is CASTQGTGNQPQHF. In DNA, the CDR3 is TGTGCCAGCACCCAAGGGACAGGGAATCAGCCCCAGCATTTT. Filled out from reference TRBV7-8 and TRBJ1-5, the complete variable domain reads GAGVSQSPRYKVAKRGQDVALRCDPISGHVSLFWYQQALGQGPEFLTYFQNEAQLDKSGLPSDRFFAERPEGSVSTLKIQRTQQEDSAVYLCASTQGTGNQPQHFGDGTRLSIL.

The rearrangement uses TRBV5-1 and TRBJ2-1; 9 bases align to TRBD2. J lost 5 bases, V lost 4 bases, and 10 bases had no gene match. CDR1 and CDR2 from the germline V gene are SGHRS and YFSETQ. CDR3 length: 16 residues. The CDR3 DNA sequence: TGCGCCAGCAGCCGAGCCAGGCGGGAGGGTAACAATGAGCAGTTCTTC. Translated, it gives CASSRARREGNNEQFF. Full variable domain (outside the CDR3, taken from reference TRBV5-1 and TRBJ2-1): KAGVTQTPRYLIKTRGQQVTLSCSPISGHRSVSWYQQTPGQGLQFLFEYFSETQRNKGNFPGRFSGRQFSNSRSEMNVSTLELGDSALYLCASSRARREGNNEQFFGPGTRLTVL.

V is TRBV6-5 and J is TRBJ1-2, with 12 positions matching TRBD1. CDR3 length: 15 amino acids. The J segment lost 4 bases and the V segment lost 5 bases, leaving 5 bases of the junction unmatched. The germline V gene encodes CDR1 MNHEY and CDR2 SVGAGI. Here the CDR3 reads CASSLRDRGPYGYTF. In DNA form, the CDR3 reads TGTGCCAGCAGTCTCCGGGACAGGGGGCCCTATGGCTACACCTTC.

The chain recombines TRBV30 with TRBJ1-1, with D perhaps TRBD1 (5 bases). The CDR3 is 13 residues long. Germline V gene sequence: CDR1 GTSNPN, CDR2 SVGIG (reference sequence). With 2 bases removed from V and 2 bases from J, the gap between germline ends came to 9 bases. CDR3 nucleotides: TGTGCCTGGAGTAGACAGAGCAACACTGAAGCTTTCTTT. This sequence encodes CAWSRQSNTEAFF. The variable domain in full, with the rest retrieved from reference TRBV30 and TRBJ1-1, is SQTIHQWPATLVQPVGSPLSLECTVEGTSNPNLYWYRQAAGRGLQLLFYSVGIGQISSEVPQNLSASRPQDRQFILSSKKLLLSDSGFYLCAWSRQSNTEAFFGQGTRLTVV.

This clone was picked up one time. The genes are TRBV7-6 and TRBJ2-1, with TRBD2 identical over 7 bases. Germline CDR1 SGHVS, CDR2 FNYEAQ. The CDR3 extends over 15 amino acids. V lost 1 base and J lost 8; bases outside the gene matches: 8. This CDR3 is CASSLDGGSSDEQFF. Here the CDR3 DNA reads TGTGCCAGCAGCTTAGATGGCGGGAGTTCCGATGAGCAGTTCTTC. The variable domain in full, completed from reference TRBV7-6 and TRBJ2-1, reads GAGVSQSPRYKVTKRGQDVALRCDPISGHVSLYWYRQALGQGPEFLTYFNYEAQQDKSGLPNDRFSAERPEGSISTLTIQRTEQRDSAMYRCASSLDGGSSDEQFFGPGTRLTVL.

The chain combines TRBV2 with TRBJ2-2; weak D call: TRBD2 (7 bases). The CDR3 extends over 14 amino acids. The germline gives CDR1 SNHLY, CDR2 FYNNEI. V was clipped by 7 bases and J by 6 bases, with 15 bases between them. This CDR3 reads CASNPRGASGELFF. The CDR3 DNA reads TGTGCCAGCAATCCACGGGGGGCCTCCGGGGAGCTGTTTTTT.